This TCR beta chain was found in a study of T cells in Graves' hyperthyroidism and ophthalmopathy. Findings and limits, study-wide: In validation, the model predicted ophthalmopathy. These predictions came a median roughly 6.5 months before onset. Expanded thyroid clonotypes (above 0.001) were mostly also found in blood. In simple terms, a model built on 13 V-J features told ophthalmopathy apart from stable hyperthyroidism.

The CDR3 regions of TCR beta were amplified from RNA transcripts. Using the HTBI primer set, a first-round RT-PCR was run on the TCR CDR3. TCRdb re-called the multiplex PCR reads with MiXCR, one entry per CDR3 protein. The table lists about 560,000 distinct CDR3 sequences, 16% of them singletons. This clonotype was counted ten times or more. Its antigen is still unknown. This CDR3 is built from 16 residues. Trimming cost V 4 bases and J 0 bases, with 15 bases left between them. Per the germline V gene, CDR1 is KGHSH and CDR2 is LQKENI. Investigators excluded patients with uncontrolled infection, other autoimmune disease, pregnancy or lactation.

The chain recombines TRBV18 with TRBJ1-1; D is undetermined. The sequence was obtained from a young woman with Graves' hyperthyroidism. The sample consisted of blood. The CDR3 coding sequence is TGTGCCAGCTCACTTACGGGAATGGGGATGAACACTGAAGCTTTCTTT. It specifies CASSLTGMGMNTEAFF.